Listed below are T cell receptor beta chains from one sample, sequenced in a study of blood T cell repertoires in COVID-19. Using immunoSEQ multiplex PCR, the repertoire was profiled, and TCRdb retains in-frame clones only, with some absent. The sample has 200,000 to 250,000 clones; approximately 83% are singletons. The material sequenced was peripheral blood. These receptors were taken from a woman between 50 and 59 years old with acute or convalescent COVID-19. The CDR3 runs from the conserved cysteine through the conserved F or W. The D gene is left open where the match is weak. Some rows have no size entry. The others give once, few or many, or a class for an expanded clone.

CATSRDGQARNSPLHF	TGTGCCACCAGCAGAGATGGGCAGGCCAGAAATTCACCCCTCCACTTT	NA	16	TRBV15	TRBJ1-6	NA
CASSQDDIGAYGYTF	TGCGCCAGCAGCCAAGATGATATAGGGGCCTATGGCTACACCTTC	NA	15	TRBV4-1	TRBJ1-2	NA
CAWREHSNQPQHF	TGTGCCTGGAGAGAACATAGCAATCAGCCCCAGCATTTT	few	13	TRBV30	TRBJ1-5	NA
CASSPQTGITEAFF	TGTGCCAGCAGCCCTCAGACAGGGATCACTGAAGCTTTCTTT	few	14	TRBV7-9	TRBJ1-1	TRBD1
CAITGEPSPDSPLHF	TGTGCCATAACAGGGGAACCATCGCCAGATTCACCCCTCCACTTT	NA	15	TRBV10-3	TRBJ1-6	TRBD1
CASSPGTALLNYGYTF	TGTGCCAGCTCACCTGGAACAGCTCTTCTTAACTATGGCTACACCTTC	NA	16	TRBV18	TRBJ1-2	NA
CASSPLGFPAYNEQFF	TGTGCCAGCAGCCCCCTGGGCTTCCCCGCCTACAATGAGCAGTTCTTC	NA	16	TRBV11-2	TRBJ2-1	NA
CASSQDRTGSETQYF	TGTGCCAGCAGCCAAGATCGAACAGGGTCGGAGACCCAGTACTTC	NA	15	TRBV3-1/TRBV3-2	TRBJ2-5	NA
CASSQGLAGSYEQYF	TGTGCCAGCAGCCAGGGACTAGCGGGCTCCTACGAGCAGTACTTC	NA	15	TRBV3-1/TRBV3-2	TRBJ2-7	TRBD2
CASSQEIVRGQSSYNSPLHF	TGCGCCAGCAGCCAAGAAATCGTTCGGGGACAGTCCTCCTATAATTCACCCCTCCACTTT	few	20	TRBV4-1	TRBJ1-6	TRBD1
CASSSILTSGVTQYF	TGTGCCAGCAGCTCCATTTTGACTAGCGGGGTTACGCAGTATTTT	NA	15	TRBV7-2	TRBJ2-3	TRBD2
CASSYSRGLAFF	TGTGCCAGCAGTTACTCTCGAGGCCTAGCTTTCTTT	NA	12	TRBV6-2/TRBV6-3	TRBJ1-1	NA
CASSPRDRGPTMGGYTF	TGTGCCAGCAGCCCCAGGGACAGGGGGCCCACTATGGGTGGCTACACCTTC	NA	17	TRBV9	TRBJ1-2	TRBD1
CASRLTSTGDGNTEAFF	TGTGCCAGCAGGCTGACTTCGACGGGAGACGGGAACACTGAAGCTTTCTTT	NA	17	TRBV28	TRBJ1-1	NA
CASSLGPSSGNTIYF	TGTGCCAGCAGCTTGGGTCCTAGCTCTGGAAACACCATATATTTT	NA	15	TRBV5-4	TRBJ1-3	NA
CASSPGVGSLGNTIYF	TGCGCCAGCAGCCCCGGGGTAGGGTCGCTCGGAAACACCATATATTTT	NA	16	TRBV5-1	TRBJ1-3	NA
CASQAGSAGNTIYF	TGCGCCAGTCAGGCCGGATCGGCTGGAAACACCATATATTTT	few	14	TRBV5-1	TRBJ1-3	NA
CASSGGTGVGKPQHF	TGTGCCAGCAGCGGAGGGACAGGGGTGGGGAAGCCCCAGCATTTT	NA	15	TRBV7-2	TRBJ1-5	TRBD1
CASRGQGASEAFF	TGTGCCAGCAGGGGACAGGGGGCGAGCGAAGCTTTCTTT	once	13	TRBV6-5	TRBJ1-1	TRBD1
CATSPVRGTGYTF	TGTGCCACCAGCCCCGTAAGGGGTACTGGCTACACCTTC	NA	13	TRBV15	TRBJ1-2	NA
CASSWDRVLEKLFF	TGTGCCAGCAGCTGGGACAGGGTTCTTGAAAAACTGTTTTTT	NA	14	TRBV11-3	TRBJ1-4	TRBD1
CASSARNYGYTF	TGTGCCAGCAGCGCCAGAAACTATGGCTACACCTTC	once	12	TRBV5-4	TRBJ1-2	NA
CASSHNTDTQYF	TGTGCCAGCAGCCATAACACAGATACGCAGTATTTT	NA	12	TRBV3-1/TRBV3-2	TRBJ2-3	NA
CASSQGTGLSYNEQFF	TGCGCCAGCAGCCAAGGGACAGGTCTCTCCTACAATGAGCAGTTCTTC	NA	16	TRBV5-1	TRBJ2-1	TRBD1
CASGREPYNEQFF	TGTGCCAGCGGGCGGGAACCCTACAATGAGCAGTTCTTC	few	13	TRBV12-3/TRBV12-4	TRBJ2-1	NA
CSAITGNGYTF	TGCAGTGCTATAACGGGGAATGGCTACACCTTC	NA	11	TRBV20-1	TRBJ1-2	NA
CASSLQIPGQGLYGYTF	TGTGCCAGCAGCTTGCAAATCCCGGGACAGGGACTCTATGGCTACACCTTC	NA	17	TRBV7-2	TRBJ1-2	TRBD1
CASSSTYEQYF	TGCGCCAGCAGTAGCACCTACGAGCAGTACTTC	NA	11	TRBV5-1	TRBJ2-7	NA
CSVDPGTGDYNEQFF	TGCAGCGTTGACCCCGGGACAGGGGATTACAATGAGCAGTTCTTC	NA	15	TRBV29-1	TRBJ2-1	TRBD1
CAILSGSSYNEQFF	TGTGCCATCCTTAGCGGGAGCTCCTACAATGAGCAGTTCTTC	NA	14	TRBV10-3	TRBJ2-1	TRBD2
CASSLDPGRAAEQYF	TGCGCCAGCAGCTTGGATCCAGGCAGGGCGGCCGAGCAGTACTTC	NA	15	TRBV5-1	TRBJ2-7	NA
CASSIGGAYNEQFF	TGTGCCAGTAGTATTGGGGGCGCCTACAATGAGCAGTTCTTC	NA	14	TRBV19	TRBJ2-1	NA
CASRRSGEQFF	TGTGCCAGCAGACGTAGTGGTGAGCAGTTCTTC	NA	11	TRBV6-5	TRBJ2-1	NA
CASSSEGSSYNEQFF	TGTGCCAGCAGCTCCGAGGGTAGCTCCTACAATGAGCAGTTCTTC	NA	15	TRBV28	TRBJ2-1	NA
CASSALSGYRSNEQFF	TGTGCCAGCAGTGCCCTCTCAGGGTATCGCTCCAATGAGCAGTTCTTC	NA	16	TRBV6-2/TRBV6-3	TRBJ2-1	NA
CAWTGTGSNYGYTF	TGTGCCTGGACGGGGACAGGGTCAAACTATGGCTACACCTTC	NA	14	TRBV30	TRBJ1-2	TRBD1
CASSLESSGTLGEQYF	TGTGCCAGCAGCTTAGAGTCTAGCGGGACCCTCGGGGAGCAGTACTTC	NA	16	TRBV7-2	TRBJ2-7	TRBD2
CASRKQGYEQYF	TGTGCCAGCAGGAAACAGGGCTACGAGCAGTACTTC	NA	12	TRBV21-1	TRBJ2-7	NA
CASSLGRANTEAFF	TGCGCCAGCAGCTTGGGCAGGGCGAACACTGAAGCTTTCTTT	NA	14	TRBV5-1	TRBJ1-1	NA
CASSENRVNGYTF	TGTGCCAGCAGTGAAAACAGGGTGAATGGCTACACCTTC	once	13	TRBV6-1	TRBJ1-2	NA
CASSYLRAYEQYF	TGTGCCAGCAGTTACTTGCGCGCCTACGAGCAGTACTTC	once	13	TRBV6-2/TRBV6-3	TRBJ2-7	NA
CASSPRQFYGYTF	TGTGCCAGTAGCCCACGACAGTTCTATGGCTACACCTTC	NA	13	TRBV19	TRBJ1-2	NA
CAWSANRGKKSNQPQHF	TGTGCCTGGAGTGCGAACAGGGGTAAGAAGAGCAATCAGCCCCAGCATTTT	NA	17	TRBV30	TRBJ1-5	TRBD1